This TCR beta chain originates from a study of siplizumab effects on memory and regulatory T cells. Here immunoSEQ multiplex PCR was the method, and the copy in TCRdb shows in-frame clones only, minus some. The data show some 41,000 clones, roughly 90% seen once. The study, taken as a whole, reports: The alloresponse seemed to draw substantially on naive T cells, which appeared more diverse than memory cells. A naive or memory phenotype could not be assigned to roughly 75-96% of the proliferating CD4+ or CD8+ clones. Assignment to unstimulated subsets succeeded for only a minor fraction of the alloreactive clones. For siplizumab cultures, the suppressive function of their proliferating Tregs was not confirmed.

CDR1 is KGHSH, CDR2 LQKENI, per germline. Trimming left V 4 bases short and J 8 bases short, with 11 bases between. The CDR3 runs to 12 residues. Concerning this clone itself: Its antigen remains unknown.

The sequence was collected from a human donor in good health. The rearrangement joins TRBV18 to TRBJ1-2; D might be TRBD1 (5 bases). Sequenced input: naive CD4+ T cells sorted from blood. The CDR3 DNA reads TGTGCCAGCTCACGCGTCAGGGAGGGCTACACCTTC. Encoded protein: CASSRVREGYTF.